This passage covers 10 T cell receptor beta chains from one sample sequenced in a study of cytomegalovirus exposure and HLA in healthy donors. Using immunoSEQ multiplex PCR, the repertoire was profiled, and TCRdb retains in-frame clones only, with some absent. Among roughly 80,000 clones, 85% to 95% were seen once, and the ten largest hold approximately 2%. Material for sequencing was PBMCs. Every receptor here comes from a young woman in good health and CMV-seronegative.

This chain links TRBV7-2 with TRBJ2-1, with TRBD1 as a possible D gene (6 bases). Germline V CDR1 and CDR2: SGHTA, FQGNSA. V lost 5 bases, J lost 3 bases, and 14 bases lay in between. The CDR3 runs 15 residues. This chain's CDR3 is CASSLSRTDYNEQFF. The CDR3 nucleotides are TGTGCCAGCAGCCTCTCCCGGACAGACTACAATGAGCAGTTCTTC. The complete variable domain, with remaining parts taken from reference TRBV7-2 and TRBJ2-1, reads GAGVSQSPSNKVTEKGKDVELRCDPISGHTALYWYRQSLGQGLEFLIYFQGNSAPDKSGLPSDRFSAERTGGSVSTLTIQRTQQEDSAVYLCASSLSRTDYNEQFFGPGTRLTVL.

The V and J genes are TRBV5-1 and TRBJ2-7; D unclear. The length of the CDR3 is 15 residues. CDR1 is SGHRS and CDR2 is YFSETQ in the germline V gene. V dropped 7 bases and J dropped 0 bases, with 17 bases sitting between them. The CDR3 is CASRIWATSSYEQYF. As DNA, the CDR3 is TGCGCCAGCCGAATTTGGGCAACGAGCTCCTACGAGCAGTACTTC.

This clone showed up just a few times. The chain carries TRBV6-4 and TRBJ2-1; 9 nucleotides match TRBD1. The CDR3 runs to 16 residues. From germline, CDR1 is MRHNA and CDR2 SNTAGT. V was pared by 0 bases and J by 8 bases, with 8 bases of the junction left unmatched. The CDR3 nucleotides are TGTGCCAGCAGTGACTCCTTTGGACAGGGGCGGGATGAGCAGTTCTTC. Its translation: CASSDSFGQGRDEQFF.

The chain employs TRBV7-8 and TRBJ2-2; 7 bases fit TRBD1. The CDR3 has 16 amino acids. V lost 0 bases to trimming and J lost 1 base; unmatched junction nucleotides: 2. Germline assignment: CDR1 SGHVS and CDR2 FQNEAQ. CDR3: CASSLAGGMNTGELFF. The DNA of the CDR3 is TGTGCCAGCAGCTTAGCAGGGGGCATGAACACCGGGGAGCTGTTTTTT.

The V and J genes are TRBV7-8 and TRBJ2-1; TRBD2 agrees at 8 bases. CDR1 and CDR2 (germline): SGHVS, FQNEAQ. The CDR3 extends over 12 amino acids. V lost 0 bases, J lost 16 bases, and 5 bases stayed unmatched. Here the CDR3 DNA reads TGTGCCAGCAGCTTAGCTTGGCGGGAGGTTTTCTTC. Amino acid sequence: CASSLAWREVFF.

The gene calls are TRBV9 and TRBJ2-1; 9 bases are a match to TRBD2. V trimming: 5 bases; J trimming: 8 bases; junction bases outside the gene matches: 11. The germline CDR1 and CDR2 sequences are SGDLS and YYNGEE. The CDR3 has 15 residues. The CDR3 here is CASSRAGGLMDEQFF. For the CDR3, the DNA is TGTGCCAGCAGTAGGGCGGGAGGGCTTATGGATGAGCAGTTCTTC.

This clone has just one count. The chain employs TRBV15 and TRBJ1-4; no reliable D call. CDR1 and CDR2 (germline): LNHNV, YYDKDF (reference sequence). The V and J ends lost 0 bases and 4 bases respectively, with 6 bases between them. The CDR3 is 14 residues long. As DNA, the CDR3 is TGTGCCACCAGCAGAGATCGGGGTAATGAAAAACTGTTTTTT. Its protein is CATSRDRGNEKLFF. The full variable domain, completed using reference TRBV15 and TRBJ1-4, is DAMVIQNPRYQVTQFGKPVTLSCSQTLNHNVMYWYQQKSSQAPKLLFHYYDKDFNNEADTPDNFQSRRPNTSFCFLDIRSPGLGDTAMYLCATSRDRGNEKLFFGSGTQLSVL.

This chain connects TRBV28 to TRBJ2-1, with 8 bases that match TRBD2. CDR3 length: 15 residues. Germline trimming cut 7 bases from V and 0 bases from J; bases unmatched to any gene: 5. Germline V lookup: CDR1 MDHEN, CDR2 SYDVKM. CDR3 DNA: TGTGCCAGCAAAGGCGGGAGGTCCTCCTACAATGAGCAGTTCTTC. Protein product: CASKGGRSSYNEQFF.

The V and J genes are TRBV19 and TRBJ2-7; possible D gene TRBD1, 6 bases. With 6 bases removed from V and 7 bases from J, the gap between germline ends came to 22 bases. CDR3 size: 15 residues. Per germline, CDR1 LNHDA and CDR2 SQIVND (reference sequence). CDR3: CASRIRDNRYLEQYF. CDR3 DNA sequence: TGTGCCAGTAGAATCCGGGACAACCGATATTTAGAGCAGTACTTC.

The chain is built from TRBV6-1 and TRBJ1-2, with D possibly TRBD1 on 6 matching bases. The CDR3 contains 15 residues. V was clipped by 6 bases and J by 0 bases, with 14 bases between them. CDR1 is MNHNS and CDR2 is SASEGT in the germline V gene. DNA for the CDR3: TGTGCCAGCAGCCCAAGACAGGCTGCTAACTATGGCTACACCTTC. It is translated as CASSPRQAANYGYTF.